These 3 T cell receptor beta chains were all obtained from the same sample, sequenced in a study of a mutant IDH1 vaccine in newly diagnosed glioma. Clones were sequenced by immunoSEQ multiplex PCR, and TCRdb holds only the in-frame ones, with some missing. The sample comprises roughly 110,000 clones, about 90% of which are singletons, and roughly 0.62% rests with the top ten. Specified time point: week 11, during vaccination. The study gave 300 ug of mutant IDH1 20-mer peptide per vaccine dose, with topical imiquimod. These receptors' antigens are unknown. This material consisted of PBMCs, taken from a glioma patient whose treatment included an IDH1 peptide vaccine. The receptors here all came from a woman aged 50 to 65 with glioma.

The rearrangement links TRBV5-1 to TRBJ1-2; no reliable D call. CDR1 and CDR2 from the germline V gene are SGHRS and YFSETQ. This CDR3 contains 14 residues. The V gene lost 1 base and the J gene lost 10 bases, with 17 bases spanning the gap. For the CDR3, the DNA is TGCGCCAGCAGCTTGTTAGGGTCCCAAGAGGACTACACCTTC. This encodes CASSLLGSQEDYTF.

This chain links TRBV7-9 with TRBJ2-1, with D uncertain. V lost 4 bases and J lost 3, with 4 bases in between. The CDR3 is 12 amino acids. Germline values: CDR1 SEHNR, CDR2 FQNEAQ (reference sequence). The CDR3 DNA reads as TGTGCCAGCAGCTCCAACTACAATGAGCAGTTCTTC. Translation: CASSSNYNEQFF.

The rearrangement links TRBV10-1 to TRBJ2-7; 13 bases fit TRBD2. Germline CDR1 reads WNHNN; CDR2 reads SYGVQD (reference sequence). CDR3 length equals 15 residues. Trimming took 5 bases from V and 5 from J; bases not matched to a gene: 6. The CDR3 sequence: CASSSLAGGPHEQYF. The CDR3 nucleotides are TGCGCCAGCAGTTCACTAGCGGGAGGGCCCCACGAGCAGTACTTC.